The T cell receptor beta chain described here comes from a study of blood T cell repertoires in COVID-19. While infection was still active, Seattle patients were enrolled and then followed longitudinally. CDR1 and CDR2 (germline): SGHAT, FQDESV (reference sequence). This CDR3 spans 14 amino acids. V was cut by 8 bases and J by 7 bases, with 20 bases left in between. Per the authors' pipeline: For nucleated cells, counts were estimated from reference gene primer amplification. Assay: immunoSEQ multiplex PCR; the TCRdb copy retains only in-frame clones and omits some. D and trimming come from the DNA, and the V and J calls and clone size come from that table. The sample holds some 450,000 clones; around 88% are singletons and the top ten take 10% to 15%. This clone was detected only once.

This sequence originates from a woman aged 45-65 years with COVID-19, enrolled during active disease. This chain joins TRBV11-1 and TRBJ1-2, with unresolved D. The sequenced material came from peripheral blood. CDR3 residues: CASSINRVASGYTF. The CDR3 DNA sequence: TGTGCCAGCTCGATCAACCGGGTTGCTTCTGGCTACACCTTC. Based on the CDR3 plus reference TRBV11-1 and TRBJ1-2, the full variable domain is EAEVAQSPRYKITEKSQAVAFWCDPISGHATLYWYRQILGQGPELLVQFQDESVVDDSQLPKDRFSAERLKGVDSTLKIQPAELGDSAMYLCASSINRVASGYTFGSGTRLTVV.